The 16 T cell receptor beta chains given below trace back to one sample, sequenced in a study of beta chain features in type 1 diabetes (dated by TCRdb to 2016 to 2019). What the study reported, not specific to this receptor: A moderate but significant shortening of TCRB CDR3 length was observed in type 1 diabetes patients in all four CD4+ subsets.

These receptors have no identified antigens. The library was generated by the immunoSEQ multiplex PCR assay. The entire amount of isolated RNA was reverse transcribed using the High Capacity cDNA Reverse Transcription Kit, so the sequenced TCRB transcripts were expressed ones. The table was pulled from immuneACCESS by TCRdb, which kept in-frame rearrangements only. Such tables lose some clones; where checked, under half of the loss comes from unresolved V genes, and the rest has no known cause. The sample profile shows 200,000 to 300,000 clones; about a fifth of them were found once. The biggest ten clones account for around 0.03% of the sample. Sequenced sample: naive CD4+ T cells from blood. The cell subset or site label here, explained by the study, means: true naive CD4+ T cells. These receptors were obtained from a woman aged 40 to 50 with type 1 diabetes.

The gene calls are TRBV4-2 and TRBJ1-5, with TRBD1 as a possible D gene (6 bases). The CDR3 is 14 amino acids. The germline gives CDR1 LGHNA, CDR2 YNFKEQ. Between the trimmed V and J ends, which lost 0 bases and 11 bases, there was a span of 14 bases. CDR3 region: CASSQDRRAGAQHF. The CDR3 DNA sequence: TGTGCCAGCAGCCAAGATCGGCGCGCAGGGGCCCAGCATTTT.

The chain links TRBV7-9 to TRBJ1-3; D might be TRBD1 (5 bases). CDR3 length equals 13 residues. The V and J ends lost 6 bases and 0 bases respectively, with 6 bases between them. CDR1 is SEHNR, CDR2 FQNEAQ, per germline (reference sequence). The CDR3 DNA reads as TGTGCCAGCAGGACAGCCTCTGGAAACACCATATATTTT. Translation: CASRTASGNTIYF.

This clone was observed a handful of times. The chain uses TRBV6-5 and TRBJ2-1, with a tentative D call TRBD2 (6 bases). The CDR3 loop spans 16 amino acids. Germline V gene sequence: CDR1 MNHEY, CDR2 SVGAGI. V lost 4 bases to trimming and J lost 0 bases, with 13 bases between them. CDR3 bases: TGTGCCAGCAGTTCCGCGGGACCAAGCTCCTACAATGAGCAGTTCTTC. Translating it yields CASSSAGPSSYNEQFF.

This clone turned up a few times. The chain carries TRBV7-9 and TRBJ1-2; 8 bases are a match to TRBD1. This CDR3 is 12 amino acids long. In germline, CDR1 is SEHNR, CDR2 FQNEAQ (reference sequence). The J segment lost 7 bases and the V segment lost 5 bases, leaving 3 bases of the junction unmatched. The CDR3 protein is CASSGTGAGYTF. The CDR3 DNA sequence: TGTGCCAGCAGCGGGACAGGCGCTGGCTACACCTTC.

The gene calls are TRBV28 and TRBJ1-4; 9 bases fit TRBD1. V dropped 5 bases and J dropped 5; count of bases not matched to a gene: 6. CDR1 and CDR2 from the germline V gene are MDHEN and SYDVKM. The CDR3 spans 15 residues. In DNA form, the CDR3 reads TGTGCCAGCAGTCCCTTACAGGGGGCGAATGAAAAACTGTTTTTT. It specifies CASSPLQGANEKLFF.

The chain joins TRBV5-1 to TRBJ1-2, with TRBD1 as a possible D gene (5 bases). V dropped 5 bases and J dropped 4 bases, with 15 bases sitting between them. Germline CDR1 and CDR2: SGHRS and YFSETQ. The CDR3 runs to 14 residues. The CDR3 bases are TGCGCCAGCAGACCACAGGAGCAAGGCTATGGCTACACCTTC. This translates into CASRPQEQGYGYTF.

This clone was counted a few times. This sequence joins TRBV5-1 and TRBJ2-1, with TRBD1 as a possible D gene (6 bases). Deletions cut 3 bases from V and 6 bases from J, with 10 bases between. This CDR3 is built from 13 residues. CDR1 and CDR2 from the germline V gene are SGHRS and YFSETQ. The CDR3 DNA is TGCGCCAGCAGCTCGGACAGCGTCAATGAGCAGTTCTTC. Residues: CASSSDSVNEQFF.

The chain uses TRBV4-1 and TRBJ2-5, with 11 bases aligning to TRBD1. CDR3 length: 16 amino acids. Unmatched junction bases numbered 7, after V lost 3 bases and J lost 4 bases. Germline V gene lookup returns CDR1 MGHRA and CDR2 YSYEKL. As DNA, the CDR3 is TGCGCCAGCAGCCACGGACAGGGGGCGCGGGGAGAGACCCAGTACTTC. Amino acids: CASSHGQGARGETQYF.

The rearrangement joins TRBV25-1 to TRBJ1-1; D remains ambiguous. Germline CDR1 MGHDK, CDR2 SYGVNS. Trimming cost V 5 bases and J 3 bases, with 10 bases left between them. The CDR3 spans 13 residues. Here the CDR3 reads CASSLTADTEAFF. The CDR3, as DNA: TGTGCCAGCAGTCTCACAGCGGACACTGAAGCTTTCTTT.

The V and J genes are TRBV4-3 and TRBJ1-2; perhaps TRBD1 as D (5 bases). This CDR3 is built from 14 residues. Germline CDR1 and CDR2: LGHNA and YSLEER. Trimming removed 1 base at V and 8 bases at J, with 14 bases between. CDR3 sequence reads: CASSQAIGAGGYTF. CDR3 bases: TGCGCCAGCAGCCAAGCTATAGGGGCGGGAGGCTACACCTTC.

The rearrangement links TRBV7-2 to TRBJ2-5; D is possibly TRBD1 (5 bases). Germline CDR1 is SGHTA and CDR2 is FQGNSA. The CDR3 length is 16 residues. V was clipped by 0 bases and J by 7 bases, with 18 bases between them. CDR3 sequence (DNA): TGTGCCAGCAGCTTAGCGGTCGCAGGGCTTTGGGGGACCCAGTACTTC. It translates to CASSLAVAGLWGTQYF.

A few counts support this clone. This sample includes further DNA sequences coding for the same CDR3. The chain recombines TRBV7-9 with TRBJ1-5; 8 positions match TRBD1. CDR1 is SEHNR and CDR2 is FQNEAQ in the germline V gene (reference sequence). The V and J ends lost 4 bases and 1 base, in that order; junction bases with no gene match: 3. The CDR3 contains 15 residues. CDR3: CASSSDRGSNQPQHF. CDR3 nucleotides: TGTGCCAGCAGCTCCGACAGGGGAAGCAATCAGCCCCAGCATTTT.

The chain employs TRBV28 and TRBJ1-1; the D gene is possibly TRBD1 (6 bases). Trimming cost V 0 bases and J 4 bases, with 9 bases left between them. Germline V lookup: CDR1 MDHEN, CDR2 SYDVKM. This CDR3 spans 14 amino acids. Here the CDR3 reads CASSLWGARTEAFF. CDR3 in DNA: TGTGCCAGCAGTTTATGGGGGGCGCGCACTGAAGCTTTCTTT.

The chain recombines TRBV28 with TRBJ2-7, with D possibly being TRBD2 (5 bases). Germline lookup yields CDR1 MDHEN and CDR2 SYDVKM. V was trimmed by 7 bases and J by 1 base, leaving 8 bases between them. The CDR3 length is 12 residues. CDR3 in amino acids: CASTRESYEQYF. CDR3 coding DNA: TGTGCCAGCACTCGGGAATCCTACGAGCAGTACTTC.

The chain uses TRBV10-3 and TRBJ2-7; no reliable D call. The CDR3 loop spans 11 amino acids. Germline V gene sequence: CDR1 ENHRY, CDR2 SYGVKD. Deletions cut 5 bases from V and 3 bases from J, with 5 bases between. DNA for the CDR3: TGTGCCATCAGTCAGGACTACGAGCAGTACTTC. Protein: CAISQDYEQYF.

This clone was seen a few times. The chain recombines TRBV7-9 with TRBJ1-1; 8 nucleotides line up with TRBD1. This CDR3 contains 15 residues. The ends lost 1 base at V and 6 bases at J; junction bases unmatched: 7. Germline V gene sequence: CDR1 SEHNR, CDR2 FQNEAQ (reference sequence). Written as DNA, the CDR3 is TGTGCCAGCAGCTTAGAGGGTGGACAGGGCGCTGAAGCTTTCTTT. Translation: CASSLEGGQGAEAFF.